These 27 T cell receptor beta chains share one sample of origin, sequenced in a study of T cell repertoires in cytomegalovirus infection. TCRdb reanalysed the reads using MiXCR and keeps one entry per CDR3 protein. The sample lists about 310,000 distinct CDR3 sequences, about 25% seen once, with about an eighth in the top ten. These receptors have no identified antigens. The starting material was cultured PBMCs, obtained from culture after CMV antigen stimulation. These receptors were collected from a human donor in good health (CMV status not recorded). Some clones in this sample may be carry-over from other donors' samples.

The V call is TRBV23-1, the J call TRBJ1-5; D is ambiguous. TRBV23-1 is sorted into the ORF group, with uncertain function. The CDR3 totals 13 residues. V lost 3 bases and J lost 8, with 11 bases in between. DNA for the CDR3: TGCGCCAGCAGTCAGGGCAGCCGGAAGCCCCAGCATTTT. Encoded protein: CASSQGSRKPQHF.

At least ten counts were recorded for this clonotype. The rearrangement uses TRBV7-8 and TRBJ1-5; D gene unclear. The germline V and J ends were trimmed by 4 bases and 1 base, with 14 bases remaining between them. Germline loops: CDR1 SGHVS, CDR2 FQNEAQ. This CDR3 is 16 amino acids long. The CDR3 spells CASSSRRVESNQPQHF. As DNA, the CDR3 is TGTGCCAGCAGCTCCAGGAGGGTAGAGAGCAATCAGCCCCAGCATTTT. Full variable domain (remainder filled in from reference TRBV7-8 and TRBJ1-5): GAGVSQSPRYKVAKRGQDVALRCDPISGHVSLFWYQQALGQGPEFLTYFQNEAQLDKSGLPSDRFFAERPEGSVSTLKIQRTQQEDSAVYLCASSSRRVESNQPQHFGDGTRLSIL.

The chain uses TRBV28 and TRBJ1-6; TRBD1 is a possible D gene (5 bases). Germline lookup yields CDR1 MDHEN and CDR2 SYDVKM. Trimming took off 6 bases at V and 7 bases at J, with 13 bases between the two ends. The CDR3 runs to 14 residues. The CDR3 nucleotides read TGTGCCAGCAGCGGTGGCAGGGCCAATTCACCCCTCCACTTT. Amino acids: CASSGGRANSPLHF.

This clonotype is judged large. The gene calls are TRBV5-6 and TRBJ2-1, with D unclear. This CDR3 is built from 13 residues. Between the trimmed V and J ends, which lost 0 bases and 8 bases, there was a span of 9 bases. CDR1 SGHDT and CDR2 YYEEEE come from the germline V gene. CDR3 nucleotides: TGTGCCAGCAGCTTGGTCCGAGGCGATGAGCAGTTCTTC. This encodes CASSLVRGDEQFF.

This clonotype was detected only a few times. The rearrangement links TRBV6-2 or TRBV6-3 to TRBJ2-1, with a possible D match to TRBD2 (6 bases). This CDR3 region has 13 residues. Germline V lookup: CDR1 MNHEY, CDR2 SVGEGT. V was clipped by 10 bases and J by 3 bases, with 13 bases between them. The CDR3 here is CATLIADYNEQFF. As DNA, the CDR3 is TGTGCCACCCTAATAGCGGACTACAATGAGCAGTTCTTC.

The rearrangement links TRBV10-3 to TRBJ2-5, with 14 bases matching TRBD2. The CDR3 extends over 14 amino acids. In germline, CDR1 is ENHRY, CDR2 SYGVKD. The V segment lost 10 bases and the J segment 4 bases; nucleotides outside the gene matches: 5. The DNA of the CDR3 is TGTGCCAGCGGACTAGCGGGAGGATCAGAGACCCAGTACTTC. Protein: CASGLAGGSETQYF.

This clonotype was detected many times. The chain combines TRBV7-2 with TRBJ2-5, with D maybe TRBD2 (5 bases). Germline CDR1 SGHTA, CDR2 FQGNSA. Trimming took off 1 base at V and 5 bases at J, with 11 bases between the two ends. The CDR3 loop spans 14 amino acids. The CDR3 reads CASSLVPGSETQYF. DNA of the CDR3: TGTGCCAGCAGCTTAGTCCCGGGGTCGGAGACCCAGTACTTC.

This clonotype was found many times. This chain uses TRBV25-1 with TRBJ2-7; D unresolved. The ends were cut back, 4 bases at V and 9 bases at J, with 10 bases in the middle. CDR3 length equals 11 residues. In germline, CDR1 is MGHDK, CDR2 SYGVNS. CDR3 region: CASSGGVGQYF. The CDR3 bases are TGTGCCAGCAGTGGGGGTGTCGGGCAGTACTTC.

This chain links TRBV6-2 or TRBV6-3 with TRBJ1-2; tentatively, D is TRBD1 (6 bases). Trimming took off 6 bases at V and 3 bases at J, with 8 bases between the two ends. CDR1 and CDR2 (germline): MNHEY, SVGEGT. The CDR3 is 12 amino acids. CDR3 sequence: CASSGQYYGYTF. The CDR3, as DNA: TGTGCCAGCAGCGGACAGTACTATGGCTACACCTTC.

The CDR3 DNA reads as TGTGCCAGCAGTGACTTCTGGGGCACTGAAGCTTTCTTT. This encodes CASSDFWGTEAFF. The chain employs TRBV6-4 and TRBJ1-1; no firm D call. CDR1 is MRHNA, CDR2 SNTAGT, per germline. The germline V and J ends were trimmed by 1 base and 4 bases, with 7 bases remaining between them. The CDR3 runs 13 residues.

A few counts support this clonotype. This chain links TRBV7-3 with TRBJ2-7; D tentatively reads TRBD1 or TRBD2 (5 bases each). The germline V gene encodes CDR1 SGHTA and CDR2 FQGTGA. The CDR3 length is 15 residues. Between the trimmed V and J ends, which lost 4 bases and 3 bases, there was a span of 16 bases. CDR3 sequence: CASSSGPSPLYEQYF. The CDR3 bases are TGTGCCAGCAGCTCGGGACCAAGCCCCCTCTACGAGCAGTACTTC.

CDR3 sequence reads: CASSFDPGRTEAFF. Written as DNA, the CDR3 is TGTGCCAGCAGTTTTGACCCAGGGCGCACTGAAGCTTTCTTT. The rearrangement joins TRBV12-3 or TRBV12-4 to TRBJ1-1, with D possibly being TRBD1 (5 bases). The germline V and J ends were trimmed by 3 bases and 4 bases, with 12 bases remaining between them. This CDR3 spans 14 amino acids.

This clonotype turned up a few times. The rearrangement uses TRBV2 and TRBJ1-2; the match to TRBD1 covers 7 bases. Trimming at V came to 6 bases and at J to 4 bases, leaving 8 bases not matched to a gene. The CDR3 sequence is 14 residues long. Germline CDR1 and CDR2: SNHLY and FYNNEI. The CDR3 DNA reads TGTGCCAGCAGGAGGGGGCAGGGCCTCTATGGCTACACCTTC. As protein: CASRRGQGLYGYTF.

A few counts support this clonotype. The gene calls are TRBV6-2 or TRBV6-3 and TRBJ2-1, with D possibly matching TRBD1 (7 bases). The germline CDR1 and CDR2 sequences are MNHEY and SVGEGT. The V and J ends lost 4 bases and 3 bases respectively, with 10 bases between them. The CDR3 is 14 amino acids. CDR3 sequence: CASSFRGVYNEQFF. Written as DNA, the CDR3 is TGTGCCAGCAGTTTCAGGGGGGTCTACAATGAGCAGTTCTTC.

CDR3 in DNA: TGCGCCAGCAGCTTCTCCATCTCGGTTACAGATACGCAGTATTTT. Its translation: CASSFSISVTDTQYF. V gene TRBV5-1 combines with J gene TRBJ2-3, with D uncertain. Germline lookup yields CDR1 SGHRS and CDR2 YFSETQ. The CDR3 contains 15 residues. V lost 2 bases, J lost 3 bases, and 13 bases lay in between.

The sample holds a few counts of this clonotype. The chain has TRBV5-8 and TRBJ1-5; no clear D. Germline CDR1 is SGHTS and CDR2 is YDEGEE. The V end was cut by 4 bases, the J end by 7 bases, with 12 bases between. There are 13 residues in the CDR3. In DNA, the CDR3 is TGTGCCAGCAGCACGGAAGGTGGGCAGCCCCAGCATTTT. Translation: CASSTEGGQPQHF.

The rearrangement uses TRBV12-3 or TRBV12-4 and TRBJ2-7; the D call may be TRBD1 or TRBD2 (6 bases each). This CDR3 has 21 amino acids. V dropped 2 bases and J dropped 3 bases, with 32 bases sitting between them. The CDR3 here is CASSLSLGGMMVRDPIYEQYV. The CDR3, as DNA: TGTGCCAGCAGTTTAAGTTTAGGGGGGATGATGGTCAGGGACCCAATCTACGAGCAGTACGTC.

This chain uses TRBV10-3 with TRBJ2-3; D possibly corresponds to TRBD2 (6 bases). V was cut by 11 bases and J by 2 bases, with 23 bases left in between. In germline, CDR1 is ENHRY, CDR2 SYGVKD. The CDR3 sequence is 16 residues long. CDR3 residues: CASHGGRAGPTDTQYF. In DNA form, the CDR3 reads TGTGCCTCTCACGGCGGTAGAGCGGGCCCCACAGATACGCAGTATTTT.

This clonotype has a handful of counts. This chain joins TRBV6-5 and TRBJ2-1; D might be TRBD1 or TRBD2, each matching 6 bases. Germline CDR1 and CDR2: MNHEY and SVGAGI. CDR3 length equals 16 residues. V was trimmed by 8 bases and J by 6 bases, leaving 23 bases between them. The CDR3 coding sequence is TGTGCCAGCTCCCCCGGAGGGGTGGGGGCTGCCAATGAGCAGTTCTTC. Translating gives CASSPGGVGAANEQFF.

The rearrangement uses TRBV6-2 or TRBV6-3 and TRBJ2-3; no clear D. Per the germline V gene, CDR1 is MNHEY and CDR2 is SVGEGT. The CDR3 contains 16 residues. V shed 6 bases and J shed 0 bases, with 16 bases lying between them. CDR3 sequence: CASSLGDASSTDTQYF. The CDR3 DNA follows: TGTGCCAGCAGCCTTGGGGATGCTTCTAGCACAGATACGCAGTATTTT.

The chain employs TRBV28 and TRBJ1-2, with D unclear. CDR1 and CDR2 (germline): MDHEN, SYDVKM. The CDR3 has 15 residues. The V end was cut by 3 bases, the J end by 4 bases, with 15 bases between. CDR3 coding DNA: TGTGCCAGCAGTTTCTCCATAAATATCGCCTATGGCTACACCTTC. Protein: CASSFSINIAYGYTF.

The sample holds a few counts of this clonotype. The chain joins TRBV6-2 or TRBV6-3 to TRBJ2-1; D is possibly TRBD2 (6 bases). This CDR3 is 14 amino acids long. Deletions cut 5 bases from V and 3 bases from J, with 11 bases between. The germline V gene has CDR1 MNHEY and CDR2 SVGEGT. The CDR3 loop reads CASSRRGNYNEQFF. For the CDR3, the DNA is TGTGCCAGCAGTAGACGGGGGAACTACAATGAGCAGTTCTTC.

Note on this clonotype: A junction end diverges from the germline sequence, so it may reflect a read error. CDR3 coding DNA: TGCAGTGCGAGAGGGGGCCAGGGGGCTTATGGCTACACCTTC. Translation: CSARGGQGAYGYTF. J is TRBJ1-2 and V is TRBV20-1, with 8 bases matching TRBD1. The CDR3 consists of 14 residues. From germline, CDR1 is DFQATT and CDR2 SNEGSKA (reference sequence).

This clonotype was counted a few times. V usage is TRBV19 and J usage is TRBJ1-6; the D is unclear. The V gene lost 7 bases and the J gene lost 3 bases, with 10 bases spanning the gap. CDR3 size: 14 residues. CDR1 and CDR2 (germline): LNHDA, SQIVND (reference sequence). CDR3 DNA sequence: TGTGCCAGTACCCTGGCTGGCTATAATTCACCCCTCCACTTT. This encodes CASTLAGYNSPLHF.

The V gene is TRBV12-3 or TRBV12-4, the J gene TRBJ2-3; D perhaps matches TRBD2 (5 bases). Trimming cost V 2 bases and J 2 bases, with 14 bases left between them. There are 16 residues in the CDR3. The CDR3 protein is CASSLSPGRFTDTQYF. CDR3 bases: TGTGCCAGCAGTTTATCCCCGGGGAGATTCACAGATACGCAGTATTTT.

This sequence joins TRBV7-2 and TRBJ1-2; D ambiguous. V lost 5 bases and J 13 bases, leaving 14 bases between the germline ends. This CDR3 is 11 amino acids long. In germline, CDR1 is SGHTA, CDR2 FQGNSA. CDR3 region: CASSLGTTVTF. As DNA, the CDR3 is TGTGCCAGCAGCCTGGGTACCACAGTCACCTTC.

V and J are TRBV5-6 and TRBJ2-3, with 9 bases that match TRBD2. The CDR3 is made up of 16 amino acids. V was pared by 1 base and J by 5 bases, with 8 bases of the junction left unmatched. Germline V gene data show CDR1 as SGHDT and CDR2 as YYEEEE. The CDR3 coding sequence is TGTGCCAGCAGCTTGCCCGGGACTAGCACTCAAGATACGCAGTATTTT. It is translated as CASSLPGTSTQDTQYF.